Reported below is one TCR beta chain. The sample is drawn from a study of cytomegalovirus exposure and HLA in healthy donors. The V gene end was trimmed by 2 bases and the J gene end by 3 bases; junction bases not matched to a gene: 4. The CDR3 length is 14 residues. The germline V gene has CDR1 SGDLS and CDR2 YYNGEE. PCR employed 60 Vbeta and 13 Jbeta primers. TCRdb's table, derived via immunoSEQ multiplex PCR, lists solely in-frame clones and lacks some. Among around 190,000 clones, around 80% were seen once, and the ten largest hold more than 5%. The TCR originated in a man aged 35-49 years in good health and CMV-seronegative. The sample consisted of PBMCs. The rearrangement uses TRBV9 and TRBJ1-1; 7 positions agree with TRBD1. CDR3 DNA: TGTGCCAGCAGCGTGAGAGGGACAGACACTGAAGCTTTCTTT. Residues: CASSVRGTDTEAFF.